The sequence of this T cell receptor beta chain was determined in a study of cytomegalovirus exposure and HLA in healthy donors. Study-level findings and limits: TCR beta sequences reportedly predicted most subjects' HLA-A and HLA-B alleles accurately. Presence/absence analyses assumed roughly uniform sequencing depth across donors, which may not hold. Earlier analysis yielded a pattern in which most TCR beta V segments were productive about 87% or about 30% of the time.

This clone was observed a handful of times. Its cognate antigen is unknown. Primers: 60 Vbeta forward and 13 Jbeta reverse. Sequencing used immunoSEQ multiplex PCR; TCRdb keeps in-frame clones, though not all of them. The sample lists 110,000 to 150,000 clones; around 10% were seen once. The CDR3 extends over 12 amino acids. Per germline, CDR1 SGHAT and CDR2 FQNNGV. V gave up 5 bases and J gave up 6 bases, with 9 bases separating them. The clonotype comes from a man between 45 and 60 years old in good health and CMV-seronegative. Sequencing input: PBMCs. This chain links TRBV11-2 with TRBJ2-3; a weak D match, TRBD2 (5 bases). The CDR3 loop is CASSAPGDTQYF. In DNA, the CDR3 is TGTGCCAGCAGCGCCCCGGGGGATACGCAGTATTTT.